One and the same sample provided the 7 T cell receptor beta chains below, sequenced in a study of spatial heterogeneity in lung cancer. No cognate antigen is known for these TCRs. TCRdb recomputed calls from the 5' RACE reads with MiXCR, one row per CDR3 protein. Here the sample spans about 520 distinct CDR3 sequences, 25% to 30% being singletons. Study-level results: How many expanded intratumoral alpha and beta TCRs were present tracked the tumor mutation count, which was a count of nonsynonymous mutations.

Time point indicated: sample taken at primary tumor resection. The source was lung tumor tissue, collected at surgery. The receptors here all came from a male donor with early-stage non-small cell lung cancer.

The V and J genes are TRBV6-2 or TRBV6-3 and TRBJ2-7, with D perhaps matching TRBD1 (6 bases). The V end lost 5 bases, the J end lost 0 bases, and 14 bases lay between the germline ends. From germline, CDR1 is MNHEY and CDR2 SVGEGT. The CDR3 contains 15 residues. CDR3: CASSALADSSYEQYF. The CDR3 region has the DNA TGTGCCAGCAGTGCCCTCGCGGACAGCTCCTACGAGCAGTACTTC.

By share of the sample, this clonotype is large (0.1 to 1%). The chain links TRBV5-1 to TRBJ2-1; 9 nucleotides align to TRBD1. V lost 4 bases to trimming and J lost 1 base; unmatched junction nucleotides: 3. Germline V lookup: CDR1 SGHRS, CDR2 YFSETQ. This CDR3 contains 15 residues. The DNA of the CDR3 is TGCGCCAGCAGCAGGGACAGGGAATCCTACAATGAGCAGTTCTTC. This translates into CASSRDRESYNEQFF.

The CDR3 region is CSATGTGTYEQYF. In DNA, the CDR3 is TGCAGCGCTACCGGGACAGGCACCTACGAGCAGTACTTC. The chain joins TRBV29-1 to TRBJ2-7; 8 nucleotides line up with TRBD1. The CDR3 totals 13 residues. Germline V CDR1 and CDR2: SQVTM, ANQGSEA. V lost 7 bases to trimming and J lost 2 bases; unmatched junction nucleotides: 7.

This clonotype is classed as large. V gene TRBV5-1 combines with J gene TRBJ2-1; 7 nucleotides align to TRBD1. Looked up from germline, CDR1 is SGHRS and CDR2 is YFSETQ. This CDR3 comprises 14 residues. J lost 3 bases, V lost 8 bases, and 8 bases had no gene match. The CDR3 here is CASYSGTDYNEQFF. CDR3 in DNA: TGCGCCAGTTACTCCGGGACAGACTACAATGAGCAGTTCTTC.

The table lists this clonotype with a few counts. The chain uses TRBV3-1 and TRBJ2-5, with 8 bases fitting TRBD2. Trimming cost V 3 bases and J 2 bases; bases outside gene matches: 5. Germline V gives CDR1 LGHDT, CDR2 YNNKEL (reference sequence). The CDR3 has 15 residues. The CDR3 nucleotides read TGTGCCAGCAGCCATGAGCGGGGGCCTCAAGAGACCCAGTACTTC. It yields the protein CASSHERGPQETQYF.

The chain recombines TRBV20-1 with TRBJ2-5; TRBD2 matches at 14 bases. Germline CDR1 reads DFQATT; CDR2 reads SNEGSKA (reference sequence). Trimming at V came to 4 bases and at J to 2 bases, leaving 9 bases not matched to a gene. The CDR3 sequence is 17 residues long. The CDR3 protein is CSATGLAGGRGQETQYF. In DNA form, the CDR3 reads TGCAGTGCTACCGGACTAGCGGGAGGTCGGGGACAAGAGACCCAGTACTTC.

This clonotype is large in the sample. As DNA, the CDR3 is TGTGCCAGCAGCTTAACGGGGGGCGAGACCCAGTACTTC. It translates to CASSLTGGETQYF. The chain uses TRBV7-3 and TRBJ2-5; the D call may be TRBD1 or TRBD2 (6 bases each). CDR3 length equals 13 residues. V was trimmed by 0 bases and J by 5 bases, leaving 7 bases between them. CDR1 is SGHTA and CDR2 is FQGTGA in the germline V gene.